Included here is one TCR beta chain sequence, with context. Its antigen is still unknown. The data were produced by immunoSEQ multiplex PCR, yet TCRdb's version contains in-frame clones alone and is incomplete. Of 150,000 or so clones listed, about nine tenths are singletons. The data were obtained in a study of T cell responses to AZD1222 COVID-19 vaccine. V dropped 1 base and J dropped 2; count of bases not matched to a gene: 16. The CDR3 has 20 residues. Germline CDR1 and CDR2: MGHRA and YSYEKL. Study-wide findings and caveats: Clonal diversity may have been underestimated, and the donors were mostly white British, with more females than males.

The genes are TRBV4-1 and TRBJ2-3; 9 bases line up with TRBD2. The TCR sequence derives from an adult in good health. The input for sequencing was peripheral blood, taken on day 0 of AZD1222 vaccination. CDR3 loop: CASSQALYLSSGTTTDTQYF. Written as DNA, the CDR3 is TGCGCCAGCAGCCAAGCGCTGTATCTTTCTAGCGGGACTACCACAGATACGCAGTATTTT.